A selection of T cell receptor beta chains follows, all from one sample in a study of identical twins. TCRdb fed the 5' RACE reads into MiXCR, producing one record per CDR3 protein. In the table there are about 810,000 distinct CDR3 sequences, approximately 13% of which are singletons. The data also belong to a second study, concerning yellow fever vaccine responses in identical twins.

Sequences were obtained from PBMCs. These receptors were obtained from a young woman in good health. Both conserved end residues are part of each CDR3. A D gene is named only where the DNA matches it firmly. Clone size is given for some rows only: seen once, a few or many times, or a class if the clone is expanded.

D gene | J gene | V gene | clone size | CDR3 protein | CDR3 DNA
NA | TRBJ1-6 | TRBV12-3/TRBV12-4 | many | CASSRGRIGSPLHF | TGTGCCAGCAGTAGAGGCAGGATAGGTTCACCCCTCCACTTT
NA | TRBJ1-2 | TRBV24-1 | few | CATSVADNYGYTF | TGTGCCACCAGTGTGGCGGACAACTATGGCTACACCTTC
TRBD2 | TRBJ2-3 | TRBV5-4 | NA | CASSSLAGAKKEDTQYF | TGTGCCAGCAGCTCGTTAGCGGGGGCCAAAAAGGAAGATACGCAGTATTTT
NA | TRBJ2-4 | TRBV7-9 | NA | CASTPAGKENIQYF | TGTGCCAGCACCCCCGCAGGGAAGGAAAACATTCAGTACTTC
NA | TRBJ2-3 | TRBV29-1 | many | CSVETGSLSTDTQYF | TGCAGCGTAGAGACAGGATCGCTTAGCACAGATACGCAGTATTTT
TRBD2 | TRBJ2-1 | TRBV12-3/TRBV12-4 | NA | CASSLPGLANYNEQFF | TGTGCCAGCAGTTTGCCGGGACTAGCGAATTACAATGAGCAGTTCTTC
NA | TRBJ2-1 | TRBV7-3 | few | CASSLRGQNPYNEQFF | TGTGCCAGCAGCTTAAGGGGGCAGAATCCGTACAATGAGCAGTTCTTC
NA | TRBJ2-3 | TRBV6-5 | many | CASSYDFAEYSTDTQYF | TGTGCCAGCAGTTACGACTTTGCGGAGTATAGCACAGATACGCAGTATTTT
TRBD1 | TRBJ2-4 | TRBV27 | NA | CASTDRVAGGKNIQYF | TGTGCCAGCACGGACAGGGTGGCTGGGGGCAAAAACATTCAGTACTTC
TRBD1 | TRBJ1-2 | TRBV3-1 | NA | CASRRTGADGYTF | TGTGCCAGCAGGCGCACAGGGGCGGACGGCTACACCTTC
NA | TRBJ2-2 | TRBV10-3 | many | CAIRILDTGELFF | TGTGCCATCAGAATACTAGACACCGGGGAGCTGTTTTTT
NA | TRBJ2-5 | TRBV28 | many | CASSPRGRQETQYF | TGTGCCAGCAGTCCCAGAGGAAGGCAAGAGACCCAGTACTTC
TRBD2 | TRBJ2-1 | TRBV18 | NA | CASSPPLGASGNNEQFF | TGTGCCAGCTCACCCCCTCTCGGGGCTAGCGGAAACAATGAGCAGTTCTTC
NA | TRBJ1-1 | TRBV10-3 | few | CAIRSNTEAFF | TGTGCCATCAGGTCGAACACTGAAGCTTTCTTT
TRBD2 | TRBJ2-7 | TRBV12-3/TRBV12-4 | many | CASSSPGGWAYEQYF | TGTGCCAGCAGCTCCCCGGGAGGGTGGGCCTACGAGCAGTACTTC
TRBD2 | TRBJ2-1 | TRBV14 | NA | CASSQDVGTSGVEQFF | TGTGCCAGCAGCCAAGATGTAGGGACTAGCGGGGTTGAGCAGTTCTTC
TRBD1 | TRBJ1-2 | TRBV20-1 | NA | CSASTWTGTNYGYTF | TGCAGTGCGTCGACCTGGACAGGGACCAACTATGGCTACACCTTC
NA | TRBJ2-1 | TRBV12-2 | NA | CASRRTSGGISIHEQFF | TGTGCAAGTCGCCGGACTAGCGGGGGGATTAGTATCCATGAGCAGTTCTTC
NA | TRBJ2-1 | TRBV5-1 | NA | CASSSGVVGNEQFF | TGCGCCAGCAGCTCAGGGGTGGTAGGCAATGAGCAGTTCTTC
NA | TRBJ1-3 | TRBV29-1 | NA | CSVAAGGSGNTIYF | TGCAGCGTCGCCGCAGGCGGCTCTGGAAACACCATATATTTT
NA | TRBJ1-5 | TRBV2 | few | CASSEGDLGNQPQHF | TGTGCCAGCAGTGAGGGCGACCTCGGCAATCAGCCCCAGCATTTT
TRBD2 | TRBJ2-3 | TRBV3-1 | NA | CASTTPSGTSGTDTQYF | TGTGCCAGCACCACCCCCTCCGGGACTAGCGGCACAGATACGCAGTATTTT
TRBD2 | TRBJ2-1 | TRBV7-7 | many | CASSWGLAGTKSSYNEQFF | TGTGCCAGCAGCTGGGGACTAGCGGGGACCAAGAGCTCCTACAATGAGCAGTTCTTC